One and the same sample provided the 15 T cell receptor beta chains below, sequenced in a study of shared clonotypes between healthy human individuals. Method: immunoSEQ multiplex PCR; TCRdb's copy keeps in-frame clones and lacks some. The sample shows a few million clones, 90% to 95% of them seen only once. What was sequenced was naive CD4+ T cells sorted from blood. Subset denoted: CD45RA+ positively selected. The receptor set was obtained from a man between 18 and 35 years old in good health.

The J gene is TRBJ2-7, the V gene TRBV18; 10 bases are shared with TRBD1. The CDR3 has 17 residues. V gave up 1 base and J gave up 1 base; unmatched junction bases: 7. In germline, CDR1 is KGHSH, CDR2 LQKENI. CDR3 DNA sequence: TGTGCCAGCTCACCACTAAAAGGGACAGGGGAATCCTACGAGCAGTACTTC. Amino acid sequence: CASSPLKGTGESYEQYF.

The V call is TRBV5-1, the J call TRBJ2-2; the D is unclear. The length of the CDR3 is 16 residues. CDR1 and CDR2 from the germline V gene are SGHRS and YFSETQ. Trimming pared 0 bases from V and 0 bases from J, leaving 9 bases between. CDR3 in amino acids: CASSLVPNPNTGELFF. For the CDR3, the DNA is TGCGCCAGCAGCTTGGTACCGAACCCGAACACCGGGGAGCTGTTTTTT. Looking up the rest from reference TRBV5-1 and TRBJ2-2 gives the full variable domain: KAGVTQTPRYLIKTRGQQVTLSCSPISGHRSVSWYQQTPGQGLQFLFEYFSETQRNKGNFPGRFSGRQFSNSRSEMNVSTLELGDSALYLCASSLVPNPNTGELFFGEGSRLTVL.

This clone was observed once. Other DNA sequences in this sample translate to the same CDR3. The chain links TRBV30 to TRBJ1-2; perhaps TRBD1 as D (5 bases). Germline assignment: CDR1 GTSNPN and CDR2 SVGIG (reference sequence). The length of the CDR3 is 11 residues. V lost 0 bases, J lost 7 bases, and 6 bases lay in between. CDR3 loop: CAWSVGGGYTF. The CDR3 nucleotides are TGTGCCTGGAGTGTGGGGGGTGGCTACACCTTC.

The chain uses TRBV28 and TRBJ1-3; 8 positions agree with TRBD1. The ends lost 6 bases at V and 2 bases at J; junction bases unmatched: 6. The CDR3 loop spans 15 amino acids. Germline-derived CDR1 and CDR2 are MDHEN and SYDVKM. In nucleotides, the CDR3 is TGTGCCAGCAGCGACGACAGGGGAGCTGGAAACACCATATATTTT. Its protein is CASSDDRGAGNTIYF.

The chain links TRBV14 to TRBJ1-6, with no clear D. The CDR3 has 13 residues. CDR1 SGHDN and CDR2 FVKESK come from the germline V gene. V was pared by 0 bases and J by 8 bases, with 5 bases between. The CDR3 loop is CASSQDMDSPLHF. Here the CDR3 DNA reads TGTGCCAGCAGCCAAGATATGGATTCACCCCTCCACTTT.

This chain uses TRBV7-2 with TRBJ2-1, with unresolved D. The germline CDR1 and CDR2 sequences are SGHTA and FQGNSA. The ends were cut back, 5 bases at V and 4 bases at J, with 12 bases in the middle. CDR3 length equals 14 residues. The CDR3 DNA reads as TGTGCCAGCAGCCCCCGGGTAGCATACAATGAGCAGTTCTTC. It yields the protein CASSPRVAYNEQFF. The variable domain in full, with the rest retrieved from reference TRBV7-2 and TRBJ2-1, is GAGVSQSPSNKVTEKGKDVELRCDPISGHTALYWYRQSLGQGLEFLIYFQGNSAPDKSGLPSDRFSAERTGGSVSTLTIQRTQQEDSAVYLCASSPRVAYNEQFFGPGTRLTVL.

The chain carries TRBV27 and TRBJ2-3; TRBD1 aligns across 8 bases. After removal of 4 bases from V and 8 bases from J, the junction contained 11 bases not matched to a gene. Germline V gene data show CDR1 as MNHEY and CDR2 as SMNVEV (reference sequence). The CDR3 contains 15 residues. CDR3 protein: CASSSDPLTGGTQYF. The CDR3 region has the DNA TGTGCCAGCAGTTCGGACCCGCTCACAGGGGGTACGCAGTATTTT.

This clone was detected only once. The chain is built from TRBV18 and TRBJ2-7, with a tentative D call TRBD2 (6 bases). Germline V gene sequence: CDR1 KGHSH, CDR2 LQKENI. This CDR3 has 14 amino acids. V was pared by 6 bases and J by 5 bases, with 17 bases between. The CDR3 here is CASSPIAGGDEQYF. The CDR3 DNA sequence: TGTGCCAGCTCCCCAATCGCCGGGGGAGACGAGCAGTACTTC.

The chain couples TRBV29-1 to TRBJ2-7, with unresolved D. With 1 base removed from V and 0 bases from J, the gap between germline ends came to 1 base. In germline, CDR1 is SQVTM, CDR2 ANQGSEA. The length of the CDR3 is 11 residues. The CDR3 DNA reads TGCAGCGTTGAAGTCTCCTACGAGCAGTACTTC. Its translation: CSVEVSYEQYF.

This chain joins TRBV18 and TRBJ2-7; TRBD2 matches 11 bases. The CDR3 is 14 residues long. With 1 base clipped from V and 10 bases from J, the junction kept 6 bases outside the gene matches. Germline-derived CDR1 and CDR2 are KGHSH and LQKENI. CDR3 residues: CASSPLTSGGRQYF. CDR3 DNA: TGTGCCAGCTCACCACTTACTAGCGGGGGCCGACAGTACTTC.

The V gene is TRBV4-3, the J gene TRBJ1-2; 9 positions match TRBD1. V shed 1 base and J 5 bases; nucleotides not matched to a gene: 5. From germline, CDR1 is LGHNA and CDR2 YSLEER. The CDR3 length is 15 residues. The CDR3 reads CASSQAGTGLYGYTF. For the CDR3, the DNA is TGCGCCAGCAGCCAAGCCGGGACAGGGCTATATGGCTACACCTTC.

CDR3: CASSELGTGGTDTQYF. As DNA, the CDR3 is TGTGCCAGCAGTGAATTGGGGACAGGGGGGACAGATACGCAGTATTTT. The genes are TRBV25-1 and TRBJ2-3; 11 bases align to TRBD1. The CDR3 consists of 16 residues. The V and J ends lost 1 base and 3 bases, in that order; junction bases with no gene match: 3. CDR1 is MGHDK, CDR2 SYGVNS, per germline.

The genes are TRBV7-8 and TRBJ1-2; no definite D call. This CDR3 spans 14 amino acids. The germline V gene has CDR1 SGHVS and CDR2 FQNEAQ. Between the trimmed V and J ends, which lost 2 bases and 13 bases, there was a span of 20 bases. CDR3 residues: CASSLTGPHPSRTF. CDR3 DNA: TGTGCCAGCAGCTTAACTGGACCCCACCCTTCTCGCACCTTC.

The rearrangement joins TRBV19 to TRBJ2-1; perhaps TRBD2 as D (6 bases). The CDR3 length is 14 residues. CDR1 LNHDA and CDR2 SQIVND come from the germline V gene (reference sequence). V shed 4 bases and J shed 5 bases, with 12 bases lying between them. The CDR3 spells CASSSGVTDNEQFF. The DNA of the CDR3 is TGTGCCAGTAGTAGCGGGGTAACCGACAATGAGCAGTTCTTC.

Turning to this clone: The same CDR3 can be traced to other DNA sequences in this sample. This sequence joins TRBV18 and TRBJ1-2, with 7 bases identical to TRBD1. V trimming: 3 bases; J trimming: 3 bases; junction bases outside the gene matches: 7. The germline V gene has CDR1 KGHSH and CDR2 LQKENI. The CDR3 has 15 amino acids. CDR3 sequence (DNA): TGTGCCAGCTCACCGAGACAGGGAGAGGACTATGGCTACACCTTC. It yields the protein CASSPRQGEDYGYTF. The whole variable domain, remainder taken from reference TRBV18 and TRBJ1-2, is NAGVMQNPRHLVRRRGQEARLRCSPMKGHSHVYWYRQLPEEGLKFMVYLQKENIIDESGMPKERFSAEFPKEGPSILRIQQVVRGDSAAYFCASSPRQGEDYGYTFGSGTRLTVV.